This T cell receptor beta chain was obtained from a study of blood T cell repertoires in COVID-19. The ends lost 5 bases at V and 6 bases at J; junction bases unmatched: 8. Germline V lookup: CDR1 SGHRS, CDR2 YFSETQ. CDR3 length equals 14 residues. This table comes from immunoSEQ multiplex PCR, and its TCRdb copy is limited to in-frame clones, with some not included. The sample yields 200,000 or so clones, about 85% seen once. This receptor was taken from a woman aged 55-70 years who had recovered from COVID-19. The source material was peripheral blood. The V call is TRBV5-1, the J call TRBJ2-7; 10 bases agree with TRBD2. The CDR3 DNA reads as TGCGCCAGCAGACCCAGCGGGGGGGCCGCCGAGCAGTACTTC. This encodes CASRPSGGAAEQYF.